The source of this T cell receptor beta chain is a study of blood T cell repertoires in COVID-19. Whole-study context: Samples representing acute and convalescent COVID-19 were sourced from the United States, Italy and Spain.

The data were produced by immunoSEQ multiplex PCR, yet TCRdb's version contains in-frame clones alone and is incomplete. The data contain about 50,000 clones, about 90% of them singletons. J lost 4 bases, V lost 1 base, and 5 bases had no gene match. The CDR3 extends over 15 amino acids. Germline V gene lookup returns CDR1 MGHRA and CDR2 YSYEKL. The sample consisted of peripheral blood. The source of this sequence is an elderly man with active or convalescent COVID-19. The V gene is TRBV4-1, the J gene TRBJ1-2, with 8 bases that match TRBD1. The CDR3 sequence is CASSQGTGPFYGYTF. Written as DNA, the CDR3 is TGCGCCAGCAGCCAAGGGACAGGGCCCTTCTATGGCTACACCTTC.